This T cell receptor (beta chain) was captured by sequencing in a study of shared clonotypes between healthy human individuals. Profiling relied on immunoSEQ multiplex PCR, and the TCRdb table lists in-frame clones only, not all of them. The sample yields around 1.6 million clones, around 98% seen once. Study-wide findings and caveats: Lower generation probabilities were found for non-shared clonotypes than for those shared by all four donors. Shared across a few donors were roughly 4.8% of the naive CD4 clonotypes.

The length of the CDR3 is 14 residues. V lost 4 bases and J lost 6; bases outside the gene matches: 8. From germline, CDR1 is SGHRS and CDR2 YFSETQ. To note about this clone: The target antigen is unknown.

The gene calls are TRBV5-1 and TRBJ2-7, with 9 bases identical to TRBD1. Sequencing was done on a sample of naive CD4+ T cells sorted from blood. Sample subset: CD45RA+ positively selected. The receptor was derived from a man aged 25 to 45 in good health. CDR3 residues: CASSRDRAIGEQYF. The DNA of the CDR3 is TGCGCCAGCAGCCGGGACAGGGCTATCGGCGAGCAGTACTTC.